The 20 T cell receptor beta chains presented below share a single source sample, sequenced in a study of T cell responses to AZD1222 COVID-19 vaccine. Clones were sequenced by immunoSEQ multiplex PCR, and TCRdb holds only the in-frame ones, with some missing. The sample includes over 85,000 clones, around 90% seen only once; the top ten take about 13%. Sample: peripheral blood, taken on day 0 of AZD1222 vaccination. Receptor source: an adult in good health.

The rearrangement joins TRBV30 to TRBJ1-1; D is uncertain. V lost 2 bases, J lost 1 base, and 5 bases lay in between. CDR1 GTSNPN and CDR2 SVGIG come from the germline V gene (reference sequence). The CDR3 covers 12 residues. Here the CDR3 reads CAWSWGNTEAFF. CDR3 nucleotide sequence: TGTGCCTGGAGTTGGGGGAACACTGAAGCTTTCTTT.

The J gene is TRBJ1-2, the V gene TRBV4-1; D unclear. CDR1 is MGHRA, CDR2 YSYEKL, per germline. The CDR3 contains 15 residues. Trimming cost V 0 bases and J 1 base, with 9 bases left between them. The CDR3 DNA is TGCGCCAGCAGCCAAGATCCCGTATTTAACTATGGCTACACCTTC. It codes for CASSQDPVFNYGYTF.

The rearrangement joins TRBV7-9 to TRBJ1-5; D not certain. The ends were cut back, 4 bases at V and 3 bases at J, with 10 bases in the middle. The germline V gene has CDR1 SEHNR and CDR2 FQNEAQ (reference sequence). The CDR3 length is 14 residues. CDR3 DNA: TGTGCCAGCAGCTCCTACGGCCCCAATCAGCCCCAGCATTTT. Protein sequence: CASSSYGPNQPQHF. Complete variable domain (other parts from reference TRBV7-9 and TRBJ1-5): DTGVSQNPRHKITKRGQNVTFRCDPISEHNRLYWYRQTLGQGPEFLTYFQNEAQLEKSRLLSDRFSAERPKGSFSTLEIQRTEQGDSAMYLCASSSYGPNQPQHFGDGTRLSIL.

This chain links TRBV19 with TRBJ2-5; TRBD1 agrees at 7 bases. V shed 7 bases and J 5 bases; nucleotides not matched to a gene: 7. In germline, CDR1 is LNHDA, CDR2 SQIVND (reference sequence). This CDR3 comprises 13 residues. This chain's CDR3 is CASNQGEGETQYF. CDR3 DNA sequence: TGTGCCAGTAACCAGGGGGAAGGGGAGACCCAGTACTTC.

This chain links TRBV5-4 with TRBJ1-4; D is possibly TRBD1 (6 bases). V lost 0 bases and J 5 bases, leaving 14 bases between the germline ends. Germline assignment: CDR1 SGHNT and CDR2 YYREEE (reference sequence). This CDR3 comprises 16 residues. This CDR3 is CASSLDRAFGNEKLFF. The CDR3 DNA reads TGTGCCAGCAGCTTGGACAGGGCCTTCGGGAATGAAAAACTGTTTTTT.

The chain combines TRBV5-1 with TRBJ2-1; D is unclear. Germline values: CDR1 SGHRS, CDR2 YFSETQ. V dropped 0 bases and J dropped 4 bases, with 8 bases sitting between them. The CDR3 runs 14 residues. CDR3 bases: TGCGCCAGCAGCTTGGACTACCCGTACAATGAGCAGTTCTTC. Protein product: CASSLDYPYNEQFF.

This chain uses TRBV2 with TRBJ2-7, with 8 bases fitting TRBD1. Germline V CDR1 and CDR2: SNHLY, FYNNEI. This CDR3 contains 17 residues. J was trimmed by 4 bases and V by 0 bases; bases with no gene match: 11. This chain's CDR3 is CASSEALPGTGPYEQYF. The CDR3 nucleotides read TGTGCCAGCAGTGAAGCGCTTCCGGGGACAGGACCATACGAGCAGTACTTC.

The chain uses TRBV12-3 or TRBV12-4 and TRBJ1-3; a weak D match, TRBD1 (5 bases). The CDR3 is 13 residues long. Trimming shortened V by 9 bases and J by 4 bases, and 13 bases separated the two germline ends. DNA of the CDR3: TGTGCCAGTCTTCTAGCAGGGGGAAACACCATATATTTT. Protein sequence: CASLLAGGNTIYF.

CDR3 bases: TGTGCCAGTAGTATAGAAGGACAGGGACCCTACGAGCAGTACTTC. Protein: CASSIEGQGPYEQYF. The chain is built from TRBV19 and TRBJ2-7; 8 bases agree with TRBD1. The CDR3 has 15 residues. The V gene end was trimmed by 0 bases and the J gene end by 2 bases; junction bases not matched to a gene: 3. Germline V lookup: CDR1 LNHDA, CDR2 SQIVND (reference sequence).

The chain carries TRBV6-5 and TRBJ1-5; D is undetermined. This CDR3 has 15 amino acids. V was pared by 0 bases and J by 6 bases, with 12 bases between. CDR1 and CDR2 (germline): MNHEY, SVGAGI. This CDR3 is CASSYSFQEAQPQHF. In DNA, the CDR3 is TGTGCCAGCAGTTACTCGTTTCAGGAGGCTCAGCCCCAGCATTTT.

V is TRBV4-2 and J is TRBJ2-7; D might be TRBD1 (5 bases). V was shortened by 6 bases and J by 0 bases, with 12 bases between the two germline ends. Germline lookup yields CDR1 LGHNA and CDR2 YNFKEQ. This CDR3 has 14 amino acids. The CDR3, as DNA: TGTGCCAGCAGTTTACGACAGAGCTCCTACGAGCAGTACTTC. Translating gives CASSLRQSSYEQYF.

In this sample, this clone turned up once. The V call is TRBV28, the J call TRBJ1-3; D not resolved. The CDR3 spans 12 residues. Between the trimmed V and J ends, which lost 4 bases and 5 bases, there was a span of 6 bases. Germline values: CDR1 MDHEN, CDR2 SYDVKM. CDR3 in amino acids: CASSYTRNTIYF. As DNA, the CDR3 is TGTGCCAGCAGTTACACCCGAAACACCATATATTTT. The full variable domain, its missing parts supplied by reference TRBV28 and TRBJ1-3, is DVKVTQSSRYLVKRTGEKVFLECVQDMDHENMFWYRQDPGLGLRLIYFSYDVKMKEKGDIPEGYSVSREKKERFSLILESASTNQTSMYLCASSYTRNTIYFGEGSWLTVV.

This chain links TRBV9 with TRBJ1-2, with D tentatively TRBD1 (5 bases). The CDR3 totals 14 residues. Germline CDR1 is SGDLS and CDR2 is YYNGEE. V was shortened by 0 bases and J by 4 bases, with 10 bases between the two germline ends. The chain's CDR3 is CASSVEFGGYGYTF. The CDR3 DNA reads TGTGCCAGCAGCGTAGAATTTGGGGGCTATGGCTACACCTTC.

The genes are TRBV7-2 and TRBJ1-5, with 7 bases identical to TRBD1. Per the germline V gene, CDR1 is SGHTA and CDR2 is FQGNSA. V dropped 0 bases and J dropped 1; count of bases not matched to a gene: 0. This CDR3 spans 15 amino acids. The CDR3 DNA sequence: TGTGCCAGCAGCTTAGCAGGGGGCAGCAATCAGCCCCAGCATTTT. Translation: CASSLAGGSNQPQHF.

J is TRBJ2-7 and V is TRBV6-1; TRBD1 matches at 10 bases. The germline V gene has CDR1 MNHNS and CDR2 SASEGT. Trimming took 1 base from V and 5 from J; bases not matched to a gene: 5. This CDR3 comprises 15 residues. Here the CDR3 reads CASSEGTGGSDEQYF. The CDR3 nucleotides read TGTGCCAGCAGTGAAGGGACAGGGGGTAGTGACGAGCAGTACTTC.

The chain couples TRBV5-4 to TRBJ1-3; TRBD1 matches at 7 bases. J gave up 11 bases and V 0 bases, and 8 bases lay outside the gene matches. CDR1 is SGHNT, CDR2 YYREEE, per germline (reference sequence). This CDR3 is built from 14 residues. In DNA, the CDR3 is TGTGCCAGCAGCTTGGAGCGGGGCAGGGGGTCCATATATTTT. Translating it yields CASSLERGRGSIYF.

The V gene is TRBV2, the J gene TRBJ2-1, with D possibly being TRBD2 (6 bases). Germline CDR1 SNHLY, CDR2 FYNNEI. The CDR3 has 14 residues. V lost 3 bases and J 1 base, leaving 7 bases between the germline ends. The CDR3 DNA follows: TGTGCCAGCAGTGACAGCGGGTCCTACAATGAGCAGTTCTTC. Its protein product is CASSDSGSYNEQFF.

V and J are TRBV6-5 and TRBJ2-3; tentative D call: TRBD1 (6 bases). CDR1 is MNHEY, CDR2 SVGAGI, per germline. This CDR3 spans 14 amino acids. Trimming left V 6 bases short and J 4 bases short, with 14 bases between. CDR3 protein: CASRAQGFADTQYF. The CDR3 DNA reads TGTGCCAGCAGAGCCCAGGGGTTTGCAGATACGCAGTATTTT.

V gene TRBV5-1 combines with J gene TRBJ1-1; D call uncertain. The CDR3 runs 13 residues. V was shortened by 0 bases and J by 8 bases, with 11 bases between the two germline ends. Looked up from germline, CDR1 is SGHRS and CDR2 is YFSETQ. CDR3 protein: CASSLEIMSEAFF. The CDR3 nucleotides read TGCGCCAGCAGCTTGGAAATAATGTCGGAAGCTTTCTTT.

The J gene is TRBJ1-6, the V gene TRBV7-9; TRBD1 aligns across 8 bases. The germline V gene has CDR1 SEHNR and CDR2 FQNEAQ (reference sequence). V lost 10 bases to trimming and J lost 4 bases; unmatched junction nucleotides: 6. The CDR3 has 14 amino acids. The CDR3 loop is CATRQGKYNSPLHF. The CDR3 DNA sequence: TGTGCCACCAGACAGGGGAAATATAATTCACCCCTCCACTTT.